The source of this T cell receptor beta chain is a study of tumor-infiltrating lymphocytes in primary liver carcinoma. Background on the study: Those sampled were patients whose primary liver carcinoma was treated by surgical resection. Tumors measured roughly 4.2 to 10 cm and were stage T1-T3 N0M0.

Blood RNA originated from unsorted whole blood, with germline DNA additionally extracted. The germline V gene encodes CDR1 DFQATT and CDR2 SNEGSKA (reference sequence). CDR3 size: 16 residues. Trimming stripped 5 bases from V and 2 bases from J, with 20 bases between. A primer matching the constant region was used to make TCR beta cDNA from around 550 ng of total RNA. Three-round nested multiplex PCR performed with slightly modified ARM-PCR produced the TCR beta libraries. Each of the first two PCR rounds ran approximately 10 cycles with TRBV1-TRBV30 forward and C-beta reverse primers. In TCRdb, the multiplex PCR reads were re-called with MiXCR into one record per CDR3 protein. The sample has approximately 310,000 distinct CDR3 sequences; approximately 65% are singletons.

The clonotype comes from a man aged 35-49 years with primary liver carcinoma and hepatitis B virus infection. This sequence joins TRBV20-1 and TRBJ2-3; D could derive from TRBD1 or TRBD2 (5 bases each). The sequenced sample consisted of peripheral blood. The CDR3: CSAFPLGDRDTDTQYF. The CDR3 nucleotides are TGCAGTGCTTTCCCACTAGGGGACCGCGACACAGATACGCAGTATTTT.